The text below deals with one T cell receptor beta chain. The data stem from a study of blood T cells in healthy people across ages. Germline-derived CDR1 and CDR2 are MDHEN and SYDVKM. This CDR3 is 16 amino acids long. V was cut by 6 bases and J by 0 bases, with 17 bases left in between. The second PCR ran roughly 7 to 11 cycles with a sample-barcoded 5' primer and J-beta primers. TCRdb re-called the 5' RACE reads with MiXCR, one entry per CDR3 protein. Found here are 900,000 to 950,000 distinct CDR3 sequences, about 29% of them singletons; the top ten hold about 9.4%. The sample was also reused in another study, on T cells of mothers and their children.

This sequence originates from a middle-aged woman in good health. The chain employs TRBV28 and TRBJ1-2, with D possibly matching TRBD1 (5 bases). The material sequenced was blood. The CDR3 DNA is TGTGCCAGCAGAACTCTTGGGGACCCAGCTAACTATGGCTACACCTTC. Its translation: CASRTLGDPANYGYTF.